These 13 T cell receptor beta chains originate from one sample sequenced in a study of glioma-infiltrating T cells. Using RNA template, CDR3s of TCR alpha and beta were amplified with iRepertoire arm-PCR. TCRdb itself ran the multiplex PCR reads through MiXCR, one entry per CDR3 protein. This sample has about 3,200 distinct CDR3 sequences, with approximately 40% found just once. The material sequenced was glioma tissue, nonneoplastic brain tissue, or PBMCs (not recorded which). Receptors were obtained from a human donor with low-grade glioma or glioblastoma, undergoing nonglioma brain surgery, or in good health (not recorded which).

This clonotype is deemed medium-sized (0.01 to 0.1%). The chain combines TRBV28 with TRBJ2-7, with a tentative D call TRBD1 (6 bases). Germline V gene sequence: CDR1 MDHEN, CDR2 SYDVKM. Trimming took off 6 bases at V and 6 bases at J, with 21 bases between the two ends. CDR3 length equals 15 residues. The CDR3 sequence: CASRRRQAPKLEQYF. Here the CDR3 DNA reads TGTGCCAGCAGACGTCGACAGGCCCCTAAGCTCGAGCAGTACTTC. The variable domain in full, with the rest retrieved from reference TRBV28 and TRBJ2-7, is DVKVTQSSRYLVKRTGEKVFLECVQDMDHENMFWYRQDPGLGLRLIYFSYDVKMKEKGDIPEGYSVSREKKERFSLILESASTNQTSMYLCASRRRQAPKLEQYFGPGTRLTVT.

CDR3 coding DNA: TGTGCCAGCAGCGTTCACCAGGGCAATCAGCCCCAGCATTTT. Protein product: CASSVHQGNQPQHF. This chain links TRBV9 with TRBJ1-5, with D unresolved. The V end was cut by 2 bases, the J end by 2 bases, with 8 bases between. The CDR3 extends over 14 amino acids. Germline assignment: CDR1 SGDLS and CDR2 YYNGEE.

This clonotype is large in the sample. The chain is built from TRBV7-2 and TRBJ2-1, with TRBD2 matching 14 bases. Germline V CDR1 and CDR2: SGHTA, FQGNSA. V lost 5 bases and J lost 6; bases outside the gene matches: 3. The CDR3 consists of 15 residues. The CDR3 is CASSQGLAGANEQFF. In DNA form, the CDR3 reads TGTGCCAGCAGCCAGGGACTAGCGGGGGCCAATGAGCAGTTCTTC.

This clonotype was picked up a small number of times. The chain couples TRBV4-3 to TRBJ1-6; possibly TRBD1 for D (5 bases). Germline V lookup: CDR1 LGHNA, CDR2 YSLEER. CDR3 length: 18 amino acids. Trimming removed 0 bases at V and 7 bases at J, with 19 bases between. CDR3 nucleotides: TGCGCCAGCAGCCAAGATGAGTTTGCAGGGTTCTACAATTCACCCCTCCACTTT. It codes for CASSQDEFAGFYNSPLHF.

This chain links TRBV7-6 with TRBJ2-7, with D hard to call. V lost 5 bases to trimming and J lost 11 bases, with 13 bases between them. The CDR3 runs to 11 residues. The germline V gene encodes CDR1 SGHVS and CDR2 FNYEAQ. CDR3 coding DNA: TGTGCCAGCAGCCCAGGCTACAAGAAGTACTTC. This gives the protein CASSPGYKKYF.

Relative to its sample, this clonotype is medium-sized. J is TRBJ2-3 and V is TRBV27; D ambiguous. This CDR3 contains 13 residues. Trimming removed 2 bases from V and 3 bases from J, with 6 bases in between. Germline V CDR1 and CDR2: MNHEY, SMNVEV (reference sequence). The CDR3 bases are TGTGCCAGCAGTTTAGGTGGAACAGATACGCAGTATTTT. Translating gives CASSLGGTDTQYF.

Only a few counts were recorded for this clonotype. V usage is TRBV29-1 and J usage is TRBJ2-3; possibly TRBD2 for D (5 bases). CDR1 is SQVTM, CDR2 ANQGSEA, per germline. This CDR3 is built from 15 residues. V was shortened by 0 bases and J by 4 bases, with 14 bases between the two germline ends. The CDR3 spells CSVEEEPFSADTQYF. Here the CDR3 DNA reads TGCAGCGTTGAAGAAGAGCCATTTAGCGCAGATACGCAGTATTTT.

This chain joins TRBV6-5 and TRBJ1-4; D is undetermined. The germline CDR1 and CDR2 sequences are MNHEY and SVGAGI. The V end was cut by 1 base, the J end by 8 bases, with 14 bases between. The CDR3 sequence is 15 residues long. The CDR3 is CASSYLTLLNEKLFF. The CDR3, as DNA: TGTGCCAGCAGTTACTTGACCCTCCTCAACGAAAAACTGTTTTTT.

This clonotype was seen only once. Germline and junction disagree at one end, which may indicate a read error. The V gene is TRBV16, the J gene TRBJ2-1, with D perhaps TRBD2 (7 bases). CDR3 length: 14 residues. Germline loops: CDR1 KGHSY, CDR2 FQNENV. The CDR3 DNA follows: TGTGCCATCAGGAGAGGGGGGGAATACAATAAGCAGTTCTTC. The encoded protein is CAIRRGGEYNKQFF.

Comments on this clonotype: This may stem from a read error, because a much larger clone lies one nucleotide away. The chain recombines TRBV7-9 with TRBJ2-6; D ambiguous. This CDR3 has 15 amino acids. V lost 6 bases, J lost 0 bases, and 9 bases lay in between. Germline V lookup: CDR1 SEHNR, CDR2 FQNEAQ (reference sequence). CDR3 coding DNA: TGTGCCAGCAGATTAAGTGACTCTGGGGCCAACGTCCTGACTTTC. Its protein product is CASRLSDSGANVLTF.

A single count supports this clonotype. The V and J genes are TRBV27 and TRBJ2-1; D not certain. V was shortened by 4 bases and J by 3 bases, with 7 bases between the two germline ends. Germline assignment: CDR1 MNHEY and CDR2 SMNVEV (reference sequence). The CDR3 length is 13 residues. The CDR3 is CASSSLSYNEQFF. DNA of the CDR3: TGTGCCAGCAGTTCGCTTAGCTACAATGAGCAGTTCTTC.

Details on this clonotype: Compared with germline, one end of the junction differs, possibly owing to a read error. This chain uses TRBV5-5 with TRBJ2-1; the match to TRBD2 covers 7 bases. CDR1 is SGHKS and CDR2 is YYEKEE in the germline V gene (reference sequence). This CDR3 spans 13 amino acids. Here the CDR3 DNA reads TGTGCCGGCAGCTCGTCGGGGGGCAATGAGCAGTTCTTC. Its translation is CAGSSSGGNEQFF.

With regard to this clonotype: Being one base from a much bigger clone, this may be a read error. This rearrangement joins TRBV5-5 to TRBJ2-7, with a possible D match to TRBD1 (5 bases). The CDR3 spans 14 residues. The germline V gene encodes CDR1 SGHKS and CDR2 YYEKEE (reference sequence). The CDR3 here is CTSSLNSGTYEQYF. The CDR3, as DNA: TGTACCAGCAGCCTTAACTCAGGGACCTACGAGCAGTACTTC.